This is a list of T cell receptor beta chains from one sample in a study of CD8 T cells in Susac syndrome. TCRdb called the immunoSEQ multiplex PCR reads again in MiXCR, with one record for every CDR3 protein. The sample contains roughly 150,000 distinct CDR3 sequences, approximately 92% of which appear only once. Input material: CD4+ T cells from PBMCs. The receptors shown here come from a human donor in good health. CDR3s include the opening cysteine and the closing phenylalanine or tryptophan. The order of the fields is CDR3 DNA, CDR3 protein, V gene, clone size, D gene, J gene. D genes are given only for firm matches. The size entry is marked missing in some rows and otherwise reads once, few, many or a size class.

CDR3nt: TGCAGCGTCCATCGTGGGCTAAACACTGAAGCTTTCTTT
CDR3aa: CSVHRGLNTEAFF
v_gene: TRBV29-1
abundance: .
d_gene: .
j_gene: TRBJ1-1

CDR3nt: TGTGCCAGCAGCTTGGAGGCCACAGATACGCAGTATTTT
CDR3aa: CASSLEATDTQYF
v_gene: TRBV7-3
abundance: .
d_gene: .
j_gene: TRBJ2-3

CDR3nt: TGTGCCAGCAGTAAGGACAGTCTCGCGAACACCGGGGAGCTGTTTTTT
CDR3aa: CASSKDSLANTGELFF
v_gene: TRBV2
abundance: .
d_gene: .
j_gene: TRBJ2-2

CDR3nt: TGTGCCAGCAGCCCCTATTGGACGGGAGCCTACGAGCAGTACTTC
CDR3aa: CASSPYWTGAYEQYF
v_gene: TRBV6-5
abundance: .
d_gene: .
j_gene: TRBJ2-7

CDR3nt: TGTGCCAGCAGTTACCCCTCCAGCGGGGGACCCACGGATACGCAGTATTTT
CDR3aa: CASSYPSSGGPTDTQYF
v_gene: TRBV6-5
abundance: once
d_gene: TRBD2
j_gene: TRBJ2-3

CDR3nt: TGTGCCAGTAGTCTCGGGGGACAGGCTTCTTACAATGAGCAGTTCTTC
CDR3aa: CASSLGGQASYNEQFF
v_gene: TRBV19
abundance: .
d_gene: TRBD1
j_gene: TRBJ2-1

CDR3nt: TGCAGTGCTAGAGATACTAGCGACTACACAGATACGCAGTATTTT
CDR3aa: CSARDTSDYTDTQYF
v_gene: TRBV20-1
abundance: .
d_gene: TRBD2
j_gene: TRBJ2-3

CDR3nt: TGCGCCAGCAGCTCACCCACGAGGGGAGACTATGGCTACACCTTC
CDR3aa: CASSSPTRGDYGYTF
v_gene: TRBV4-1
abundance: .
d_gene: .
j_gene: TRBJ1-2

CDR3nt: TGCGCCAGCAGCTTGTTCCCGACCGATAATTCCCCCGGGGAGCTGTTTTTT
CDR3aa: CASSLFPTDNSPGELFF
v_gene: TRBV5-1
abundance: .
d_gene: .
j_gene: TRBJ2-2

CDR3nt: TGTGCCAGCAGCTTTCGAGGGTCCCAAGAGACCCAGTACTTC
CDR3aa: CASSFRGSQETQYF
v_gene: TRBV7-8
abundance: .
d_gene: .
j_gene: TRBJ2-5

CDR3nt: TGCAGCGTTGAAGCTCGAACAGGGGGCCGGTCTGGCTACACCTTC
CDR3aa: CSVEARTGGRSGYTF
v_gene: TRBV29-1
abundance: .
d_gene: TRBD1
j_gene: TRBJ1-2

CDR3nt: TGCAGTGCTACGGACAGAGCGAAATTGAACACTGAAGCTTTCTTT
CDR3aa: CSATDRAKLNTEAFF
v_gene: TRBV20-1
abundance: once
d_gene: .
j_gene: TRBJ1-1

CDR3nt: TGTGCCAGCAGCGTCTCAGGCGGGAGTAATGAAAAACTGTTTTTT
CDR3aa: CASSVSGGSNEKLFF
v_gene: TRBV9
abundance: .
d_gene: .
j_gene: TRBJ1-4

CDR3nt: TGCAGCGCCAAGCGGGGGAGTTTCACAGATACGCAGTATTTT
CDR3aa: CSAKRGSFTDTQYF
v_gene: TRBV29-1
abundance: once
d_gene: TRBD2
j_gene: TRBJ2-3

CDR3nt: TGTGCCAGCAGTTCCGCTTTGGATTCATGGGAGACCCAGTACTTC
CDR3aa: CASSSALDSWETQYF
v_gene: TRBV5-4
abundance: .
d_gene: .
j_gene: TRBJ2-5

CDR3nt: TGTGCCAGCAACGCGGGGGCCACAGATACGCAGTATTTT
CDR3aa: CASNAGATDTQYF
v_gene: TRBV6-5
abundance: .
d_gene: .
j_gene: TRBJ2-3

CDR3nt: TGCAGTGCTAGAGATTACGGGTCCTACGAGCAGTACTTC
CDR3aa: CSARDYGSYEQYF
v_gene: TRBV20-1
abundance: once
d_gene: .
j_gene: TRBJ2-7

CDR3nt: TGTGCCAGCAATGTAGGGGACTATGAGCAGTTCTTC
CDR3aa: CASNVGDYEQFF
v_gene: TRBV2
abundance: .
d_gene: .
j_gene: TRBJ2-1

CDR3nt: TGCGCCAGCAGCTTGGGACCTCGGGGGGACTCTGAAAACACCATATATTTT
CDR3aa: CASSLGPRGDSENTIYF
v_gene: TRBV5-1
abundance: .
d_gene: .
j_gene: TRBJ1-3

CDR3nt: TGTGCCAGCAGCTCCTTGGCAGGTTTCCAGCCCCAGCATTTT
CDR3aa: CASSSLAGFQPQHF
v_gene: TRBV12-3/TRBV12-4
abundance: .
d_gene: .
j_gene: TRBJ1-5

CDR3nt: TGCGCCAGCAGTGAGTCGGGCCTCGGCCGGCTAGGAAACATTCAGTACTTC
CDR3aa: CASSESGLGRLGNIQYF
v_gene: TRBV10-1
abundance: .
d_gene: .
j_gene: TRBJ2-4

CDR3nt: TGTGCCTGGGAACTAGACAGGACTTCACCCCTCCACTTT
CDR3aa: CAWELDRTSPLHF
v_gene: TRBV30
abundance: .
d_gene: .
j_gene: TRBJ1-6

CDR3nt: TGTGCCAGTAGCAAAAGGACAGGGTACCACGAGCAGTACTTC
CDR3aa: CASSKRTGYHEQYF
v_gene: TRBV19
abundance: few
d_gene: TRBD1
j_gene: TRBJ2-7

CDR3nt: TGTGCCTGGACGGGACAGGGAAATTCACCCCTCCACTTT
CDR3aa: CAWTGQGNSPLHF
v_gene: TRBV30
abundance: .
d_gene: TRBD1
j_gene: TRBJ1-6

CDR3nt: TGCAGTGCCCCTACTAGCGGGGACATCACCGGGGAGCTGTTTTTT
CDR3aa: CSAPTSGDITGELFF
v_gene: TRBV20-1
abundance: .
d_gene: TRBD2
j_gene: TRBJ2-2

CDR3nt: TGCAGCGTTGCGACAGGGGGTATCAATCAGCCCCAGCATTTT
CDR3aa: CSVATGGINQPQHF
v_gene: TRBV29-1
abundance: .
d_gene: TRBD1
j_gene: TRBJ1-5

CDR3nt: TGTGCCAGCACCAGGGACCTCGGGGAGACCCAGTACTTC
CDR3aa: CASTRDLGETQYF
v_gene: TRBV12-3/TRBV12-4
abundance: .
d_gene: .
j_gene: TRBJ2-5

CDR3nt: TGTGCCAGCAGGGGACTCACGAACACTGAAGCTTTCTTT
CDR3aa: CASRGLTNTEAFF
v_gene: TRBV6-5
abundance: .
d_gene: .
j_gene: TRBJ1-1

CDR3nt: TGTGCCAGCAGGGCCGGACTAGCGCTTTACAATGAGCAGTTCTTC
CDR3aa: CASRAGLALYNEQFF
v_gene: TRBV5-6
abundance: .
d_gene: TRBD2
j_gene: TRBJ2-1

CDR3nt: TGTGCCAGCAGCCAGCAGGGTCCCGGGGGTAACTATGGCTACACCTTC
CDR3aa: CASSQQGPGGNYGYTF
v_gene: TRBV3-1
abundance: .
d_gene: .
j_gene: TRBJ1-2

CDR3nt: TGTGCCAGTAGGCGGGGGGGGACCCCCCGTATATACAATGAGCAGTTCTTC
CDR3aa: CASRRGGTPRIYNEQFF
v_gene: TRBV28
abundance: .
d_gene: TRBD2
j_gene: TRBJ2-1

CDR3nt: TGTGCCAGCAGCTTAACCGGTGTCTCCACCACCTACGAGCAGTACTTC
CDR3aa: CASSLTGVSTTYEQYF
v_gene: TRBV7-3
abundance: .
d_gene: .
j_gene: TRBJ2-7

CDR3nt: TGCAGCGTTGGGGCAGGGGGCAAGACTGAAGCTTTCTTT
CDR3aa: CSVGAGGKTEAFF
v_gene: TRBV29-1
abundance: .
d_gene: TRBD1
j_gene: TRBJ1-1

CDR3nt: TGCAGTGCTAGAGATGCAAGCCGGAACACTGAAGCTTTCTTT
CDR3aa: CSARDASRNTEAFF
v_gene: TRBV20-1
abundance: once
d_gene: .
j_gene: TRBJ1-1

CDR3nt: TGTGCCAGCAGCTTCCCGACTAGCGGGAGCCTCGAAAGGGAGACCCAGTACTTC
CDR3aa: CASSFPTSGSLERETQYF
v_gene: TRBV5-4
abundance: once
d_gene: TRBD2
j_gene: TRBJ2-5

CDR3nt: TGTGCCAGCAGTCCAGGGTATTCCGGGGAGCTGTTTTTT
CDR3aa: CASSPGYSGELFF
v_gene: TRBV6-1
abundance: .
d_gene: .
j_gene: TRBJ2-2

CDR3nt: TGTGCCAGCAGCCTTTTGGCGGGGACGGGAGAGACCCAGTACTTC
CDR3aa: CASSLLAGTGETQYF
v_gene: TRBV2
abundance: .
d_gene: .
j_gene: TRBJ2-5

CDR3nt: TGTGCCAGCAGCTGGGGGGGGACGAGCTCCTACGAGCAGTACTTC
CDR3aa: CASSWGGTSSYEQYF
v_gene: TRBV5-4
abundance: few
d_gene: TRBD2
j_gene: TRBJ2-7

CDR3nt: TGTGCCAGCTCACCAATTCAGGGGGAGGATTCACCCCTCCACTTT
CDR3aa: CASSPIQGEDSPLHF
v_gene: TRBV18
abundance: .
d_gene: TRBD1
j_gene: TRBJ1-6

CDR3nt: TGTGCCAGCAGCCTGGGAATAAGCACCGGGGAGCTGTTTTTT
CDR3aa: CASSLGISTGELFF
v_gene: TRBV5-4
abundance: .
d_gene: .
j_gene: TRBJ2-2

CDR3nt: TGTGCCAGCAGCCCCCCAGGGTCCAACGTCCTGACTTTC
CDR3aa: CASSPPGSNVLTF
v_gene: TRBV5-4
abundance: .
d_gene: .
j_gene: TRBJ2-6

CDR3nt: TGCGCCAGCAGCTCCGTTGAAGCTTTCTTT
CDR3aa: CASSSVEAFF
v_gene: TRBV5-1
abundance: .
d_gene: .
j_gene: TRBJ1-1